This T cell receptor (beta chain) was observed in a study of T cell responses to AZD1222 COVID-19 vaccine. Comments on this clone: Antigen specificity is unknown.

This CDR3 comprises 15 residues. Germline V gene data show CDR1 as SGHTA and CDR2 as FQGNSA. V lost 2 bases and J 3 bases, leaving 11 bases between the germline ends. The repertoire was sequenced with immunoSEQ multiplex PCR; TCRdb's copy has only in-frame clones and lacks some. Altogether more than 110,000 clones are present, around 92% being singletons, with the ten largest covering less than 3.5%. Study-wide points: Among the donors, most were white British and more were female, and clonal diversity was possibly underestimated. Sampling that yielded the repertoires occurred only after the peak T cell response. Nearly half of the spike-specific TCRs reportedly recognize variant regions that carry no mutations.

The sequences come from peripheral blood, collected 28 days after the second AZD1222 dose. The V and J genes are TRBV7-2 and TRBJ1-5; D not resolved. The sequence derives from an adult who received the AZD1222 COVID-19 vaccine. The chain's CDR3 is CASSLIGQLNQPQHF. CDR3 in DNA: TGTGCCAGCAGCTTAATCGGGCAGCTCAATCAGCCCCAGCATTTT.